This TCR beta chain was sequenced in a study of T cells in Graves' hyperthyroidism and ophthalmopathy. At the level of the study: Before any treatment, at initial diagnosis, peripheral blood was collected.

There are many counts of this clonotype. As yet, its antigen is unknown. CDR3 length equals 16 residues. The V and J ends lost 5 bases and 4 bases respectively, with 15 bases between them. From germline, CDR1 is MDHEN and CDR2 SYDVKM. Graves' hyperthyroidism showing no ophthalmopathy progression within 18 months was considered stable. It was 10 ml of fresh peripheral blood that supplied the PBMCs. What was amplified from RNA transcripts were TCR beta CDR3 regions. The HTBI primer set drove a first-round RT-PCR of the TCR CDR3. MiXCR was run by TCRdb on the multiplex PCR reads, yielding one entry per CDR3 protein. The data show some 460,000 distinct CDR3 sequences, around 14% seen once. Study-wide points: A model built on 13 V-J features separated ophthalmopathy from stable hyperthyroidism.

Sample: blood. This TCR was recovered from a woman aged 18-30 years with Graves' hyperthyroidism. The chain is built from TRBV28 and TRBJ2-6; no reliable D call. This CDR3 is CASSPPTQAGANVLTF. In DNA, the CDR3 is TGTGCCAGCAGTCCCCCCACCCAGGCCGGGGCCAACGTCCTGACTTTC. The full variable domain, its missing parts supplied by reference TRBV28 and TRBJ2-6, is DVKVTQSSRYLVKRTGEKVFLECVQDMDHENMFWYRQDPGLGLRLIYFSYDVKMKEKGDIPEGYSVSREKKERFSLILESASTNQTSMYLCASSPPTQAGANVLTFGAGSRLTVL.